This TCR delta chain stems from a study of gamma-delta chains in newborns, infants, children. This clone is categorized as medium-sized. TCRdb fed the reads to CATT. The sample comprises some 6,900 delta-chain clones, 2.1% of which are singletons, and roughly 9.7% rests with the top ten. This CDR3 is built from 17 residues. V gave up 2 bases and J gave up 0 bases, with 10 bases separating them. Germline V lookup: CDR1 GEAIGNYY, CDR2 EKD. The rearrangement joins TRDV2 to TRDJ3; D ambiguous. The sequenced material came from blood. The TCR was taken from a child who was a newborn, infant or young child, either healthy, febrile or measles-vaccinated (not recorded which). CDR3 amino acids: CACDMVESSWDTRQMFF. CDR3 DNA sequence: TGTGCCTGTGACATGGTGGAAAGCTCCTGGGACACCCGACAGATGTTTTTC.